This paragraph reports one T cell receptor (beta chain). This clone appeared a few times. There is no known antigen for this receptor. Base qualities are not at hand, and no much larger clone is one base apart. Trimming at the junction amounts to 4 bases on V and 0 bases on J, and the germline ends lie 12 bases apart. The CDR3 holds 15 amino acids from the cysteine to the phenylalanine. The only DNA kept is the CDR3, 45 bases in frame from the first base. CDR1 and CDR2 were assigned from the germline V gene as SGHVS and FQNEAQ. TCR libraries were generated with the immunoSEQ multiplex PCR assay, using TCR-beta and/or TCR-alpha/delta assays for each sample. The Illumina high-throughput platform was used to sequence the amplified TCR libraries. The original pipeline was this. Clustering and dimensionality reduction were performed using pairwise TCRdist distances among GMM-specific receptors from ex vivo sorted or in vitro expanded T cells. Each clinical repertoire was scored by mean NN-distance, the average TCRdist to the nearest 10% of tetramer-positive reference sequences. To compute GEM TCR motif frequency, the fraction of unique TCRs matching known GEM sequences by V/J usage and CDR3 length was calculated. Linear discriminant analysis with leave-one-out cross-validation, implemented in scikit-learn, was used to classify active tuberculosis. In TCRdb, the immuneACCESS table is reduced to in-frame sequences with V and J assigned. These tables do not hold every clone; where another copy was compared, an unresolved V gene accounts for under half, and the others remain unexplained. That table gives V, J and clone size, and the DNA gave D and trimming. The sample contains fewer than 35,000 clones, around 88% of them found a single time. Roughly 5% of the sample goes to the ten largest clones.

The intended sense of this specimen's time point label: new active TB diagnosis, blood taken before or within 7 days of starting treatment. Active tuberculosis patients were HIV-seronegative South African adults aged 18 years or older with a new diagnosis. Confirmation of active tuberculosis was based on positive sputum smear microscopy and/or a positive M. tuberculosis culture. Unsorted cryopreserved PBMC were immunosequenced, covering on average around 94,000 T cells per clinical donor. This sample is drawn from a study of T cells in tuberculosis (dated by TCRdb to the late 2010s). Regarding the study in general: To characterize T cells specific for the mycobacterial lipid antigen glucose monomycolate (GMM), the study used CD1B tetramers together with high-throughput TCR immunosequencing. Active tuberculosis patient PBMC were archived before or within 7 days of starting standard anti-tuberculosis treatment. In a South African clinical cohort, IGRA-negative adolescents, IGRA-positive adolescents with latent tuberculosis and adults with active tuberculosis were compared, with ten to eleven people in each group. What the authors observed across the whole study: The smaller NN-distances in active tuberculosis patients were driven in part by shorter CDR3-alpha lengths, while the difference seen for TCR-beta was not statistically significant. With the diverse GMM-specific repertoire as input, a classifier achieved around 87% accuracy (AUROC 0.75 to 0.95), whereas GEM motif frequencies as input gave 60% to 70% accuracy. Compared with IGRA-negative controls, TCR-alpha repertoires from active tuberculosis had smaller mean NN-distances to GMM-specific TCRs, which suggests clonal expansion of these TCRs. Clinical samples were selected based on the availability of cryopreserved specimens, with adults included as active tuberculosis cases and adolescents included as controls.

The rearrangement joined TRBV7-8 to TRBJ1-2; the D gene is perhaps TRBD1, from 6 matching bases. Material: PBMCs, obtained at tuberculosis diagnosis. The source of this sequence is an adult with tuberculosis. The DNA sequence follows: TGTGCCAGCAGCTCAACAGGGAATCCTAACTATGGCTACACCTTC. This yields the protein CASSSTGNPNYGYTF. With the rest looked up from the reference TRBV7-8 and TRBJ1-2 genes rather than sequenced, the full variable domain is GAGVSQSPRYKVAKRGQDVALRCDPISGHVSLFWYQQALGQGPEFLTYFQNEAQLDKSGLPSDRFFAERPEGSVSTLKIQRTQQEDSAVYLCASSSTGNPNYGYTFGSGTRLTVV.